The clone carrying this T cell receptor (beta chain) was detected a few times. Its antigen is still unknown. J gave up 0 bases and V 3 bases, and 2 bases lay outside the gene matches. The V gene's germline CDR1 is SGHDT and CDR2 YYEEEE. The CDR3 is made up of 17 amino acids. This entry comes from a study of T-cell memory formation after mild COVID-19. Study findings and constraints: Largely, contracting CD4+ clones fell within CM and EM, and contracting CD8+ clones within EMRA. Clones contracting day 15 to 85 were balanced CD4/CD8; later expanders leaned CD4+.

A single record per CDR3 protein comes from TCRdb applying MiXCR to the 5' RACE reads. The table includes some 320,000 distinct CDR3 sequences, 14% detected once. Sequenced material: PBMCs or a T cell subset sorted from them (not recorded which). The clonotype comes from a man younger than 35 who had mild COVID-19 (a few samples of this study predate the infection). Cell type and time point are not known. The V call is TRBV5-6, the J call TRBJ2-2; 13 nucleotides align to TRBD2. In DNA form, the CDR3 reads TGTGCCAGCAGCTCGACTAGCGGGGGGCCGAACACCGGGGAGCTGTTTTTT. Translating gives CASSSTSGGPNTGELFF.